This TCR beta chain was observed in a study of cytomegalovirus exposure and HLA in healthy donors. Some clones are missing from TCRdb's copy, which holds only in-frame ones; the method was immunoSEQ multiplex PCR. The table shows just under 75,000 clones, with roughly 94% occurring only once. CDR3 length: 15 residues. Trimming shortened V by 6 bases and J by 7 bases, and 16 bases separated the two germline ends. CDR1 and CDR2 from the germline V gene are SNHLY and FYNNEI. The V and J genes are TRBV2 and TRBJ1-6, with D perhaps matching TRBD1 (6 bases). This receptor was taken from a woman between 18 and 29 years old in good health and CMV-seropositive. Source material: PBMCs. The CDR3 bases are TGTGCCAGCAGGCCACAGGGTTATTCAAATTCACCCCTCCACTTT. It specifies CASRPQGYSNSPLHF. Full variable domain (missing parts from reference TRBV2 and TRBJ1-6): EPEVTQTPSHQVTQMGQEVILRCVPISNHLYFYWYRQILGQKVEFLVSFYNNEISEKSEIFDDQFSVERPDGSNFTLKIRSTKLEDSAMYFCASRPQGYSNSPLHFGNGTRLTVT.